This T cell receptor (beta chain) was found in a study of blood T cell repertoires in COVID-19. Study information: Collection of acute and convalescent COVID-19 samples took place in the United States, Italy and Spain. PBMCs, B-cell-depleted T cells, or T cells were the source of the cDNA or gDNA that made up the material.

This CDR3 spans 13 amino acids. V was clipped by 4 bases and J by 2 bases, with 8 bases between them. The V gene's germline CDR1 is SGHDN and CDR2 FVKESK. In the source study's methods: Estimates of nucleated cell counts were drawn from the amplification of reference gene primers. Only in-frame clones appear in the TCRdb table, and some are missing; sequencing was by immunoSEQ multiplex PCR. From that table come the V and J calls and clone size; the DNA was used to work out D and trimming. The sample includes 200,000 or so clones, around 77% seen only once; the top ten take 17%. The sequence derives from a man aged 60 to 75 with active or convalescent COVID-19. This sequence joins TRBV14 and TRBJ1-1, with D uncertain. Material for sequencing was peripheral blood. The CDR3 spells CASSPRSNTEAFF. In DNA, the CDR3 is TGTGCCAGCAGCCCTAGATCAAACACTGAAGCTTTCTTT.